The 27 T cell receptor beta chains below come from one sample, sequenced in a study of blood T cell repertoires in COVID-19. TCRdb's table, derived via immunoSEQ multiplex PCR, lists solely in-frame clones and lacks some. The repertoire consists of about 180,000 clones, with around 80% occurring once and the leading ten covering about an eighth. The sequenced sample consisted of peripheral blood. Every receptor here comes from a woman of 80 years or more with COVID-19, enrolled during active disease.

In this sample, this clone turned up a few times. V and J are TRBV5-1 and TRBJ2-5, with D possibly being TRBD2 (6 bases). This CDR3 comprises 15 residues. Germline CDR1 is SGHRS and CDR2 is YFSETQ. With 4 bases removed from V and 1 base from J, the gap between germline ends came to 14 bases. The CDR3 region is CASSQEREVQETQYF. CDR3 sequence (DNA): TGCGCCAGCAGCCAAGAAAGGGAGGTCCAAGAGACCCAGTACTTC.

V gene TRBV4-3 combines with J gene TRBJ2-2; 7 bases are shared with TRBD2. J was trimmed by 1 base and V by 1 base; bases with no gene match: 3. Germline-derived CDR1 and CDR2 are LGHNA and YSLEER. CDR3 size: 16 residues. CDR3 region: CASSQARGRNTGELFF. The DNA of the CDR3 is TGCGCCAGCAGCCAAGCGCGCGGGAGGAACACCGGGGAGCTGTTTTTT.

The CDR3 protein is CASSITPLAGGRDEQFF. The CDR3 DNA reads as TGTGCCAGTAGTATCACCCCATTAGCGGGAGGGCGCGATGAGCAGTTCTTC. V and J are TRBV19 and TRBJ2-1; TRBD2 aligns across 11 bases. The CDR3 is 17 amino acids. CDR1 is LNHDA, CDR2 SQIVND, per germline (reference sequence). V lost 3 bases, J lost 8 bases, and 12 bases stayed unmatched.

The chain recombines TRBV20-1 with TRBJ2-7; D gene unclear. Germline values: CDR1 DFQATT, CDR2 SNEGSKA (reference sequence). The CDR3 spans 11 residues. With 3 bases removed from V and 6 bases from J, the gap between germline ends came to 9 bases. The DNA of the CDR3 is TGCAGTGCTAGTCTAGGCCCCGAGCAGTACTTC. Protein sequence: CSASLGPEQYF.

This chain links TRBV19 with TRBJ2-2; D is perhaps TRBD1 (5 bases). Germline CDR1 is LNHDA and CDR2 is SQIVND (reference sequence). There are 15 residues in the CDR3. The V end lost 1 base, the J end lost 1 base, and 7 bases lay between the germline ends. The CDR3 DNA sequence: TGTGCCAGTAGTATAGGGACATTGAACACCGGGGAGCTGTTTTTT. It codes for CASSIGTLNTGELFF.

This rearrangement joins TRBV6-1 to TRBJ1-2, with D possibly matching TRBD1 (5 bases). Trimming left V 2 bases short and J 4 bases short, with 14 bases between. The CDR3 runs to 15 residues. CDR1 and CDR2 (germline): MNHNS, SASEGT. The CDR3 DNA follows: TGTGCCAGCAGTGAATCCCAGGGTTGGATCTATGGCTACACCTTC. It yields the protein CASSESQGWIYGYTF.

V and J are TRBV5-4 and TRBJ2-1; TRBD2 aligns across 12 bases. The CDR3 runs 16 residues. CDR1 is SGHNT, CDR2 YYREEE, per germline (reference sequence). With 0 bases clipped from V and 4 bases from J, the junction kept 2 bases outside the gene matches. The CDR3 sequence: CASSLGGTSGYNEQFF. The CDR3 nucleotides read TGTGCCAGCAGCTTGGGCGGGACTAGCGGGTACAATGAGCAGTTCTTC.

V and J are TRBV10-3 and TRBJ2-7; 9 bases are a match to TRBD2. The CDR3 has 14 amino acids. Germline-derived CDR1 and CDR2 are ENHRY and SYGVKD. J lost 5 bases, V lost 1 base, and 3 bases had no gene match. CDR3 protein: CAISEYSGSHEQYF. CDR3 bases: TGTGCCATCAGTGAGTATAGCGGGAGCCACGAGCAGTACTTC.

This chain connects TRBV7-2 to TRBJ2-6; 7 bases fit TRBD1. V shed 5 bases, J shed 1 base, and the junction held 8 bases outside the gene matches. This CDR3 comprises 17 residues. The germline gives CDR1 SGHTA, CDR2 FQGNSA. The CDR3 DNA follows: TGTGCCAGCAGCCCCCGGGACAGCTTGTCTGGGGCCAACGTCCTGACTTTC. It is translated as CASSPRDSLSGANVLTF.

CDR3 sequence: CASSREGAINQPQHF. The CDR3 nucleotides are TGTGCCAGCAGCCGCGAGGGGGCGATAAATCAGCCCCAGCATTTT. The chain links TRBV2 to TRBJ1-5; 7 positions match TRBD1. Per the germline V gene, CDR1 is SNHLY and CDR2 is FYNNEI. Germline trimming cut 6 bases from V and 4 bases from J; bases unmatched to any gene: 9. The CDR3 contains 15 residues.

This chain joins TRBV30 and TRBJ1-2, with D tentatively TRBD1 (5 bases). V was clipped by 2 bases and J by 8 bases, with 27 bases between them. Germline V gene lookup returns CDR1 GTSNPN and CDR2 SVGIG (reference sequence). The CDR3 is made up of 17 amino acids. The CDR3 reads CAWSQTTEAHVVMGYTF. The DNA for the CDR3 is TGTGCCTGGAGTCAGACGACAGAAGCGCATGTGGTTATGGGCTACACCTTC.

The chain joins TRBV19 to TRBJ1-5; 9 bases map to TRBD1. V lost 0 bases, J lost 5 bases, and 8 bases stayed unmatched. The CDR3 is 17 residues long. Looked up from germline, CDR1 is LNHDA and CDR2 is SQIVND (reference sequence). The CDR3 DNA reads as TGTGCCAGTAGTATAGATGGGACAGGGAGGAAGTATCAGCCCCAGCATTTT. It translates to CASSIDGTGRKYQPQHF.

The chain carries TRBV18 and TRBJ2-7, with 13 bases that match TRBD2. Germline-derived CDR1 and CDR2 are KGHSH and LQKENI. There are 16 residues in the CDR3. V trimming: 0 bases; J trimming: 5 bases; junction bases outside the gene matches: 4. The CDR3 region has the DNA TGTGCCAGCTCACCACCCGGGACTAGCGGGACCCACGAGCAGTACTTC. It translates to CASSPPGTSGTHEQYF.

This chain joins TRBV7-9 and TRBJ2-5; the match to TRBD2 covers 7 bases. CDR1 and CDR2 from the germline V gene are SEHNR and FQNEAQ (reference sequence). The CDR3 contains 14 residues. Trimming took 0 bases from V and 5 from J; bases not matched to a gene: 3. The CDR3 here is CASSLAAGRETQYF. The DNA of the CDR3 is TGTGCCAGCAGCTTAGCAGCGGGGCGGGAGACCCAGTACTTC. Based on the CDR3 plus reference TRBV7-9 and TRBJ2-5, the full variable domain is DTGVSQNPRHKITKRGQNVTFRCDPISEHNRLYWYRQTLGQGPEFLTYFQNEAQLEKSRLLSDRFSAERPKGSFSTLEIQRTEQGDSAMYLCASSLAAGRETQYFGPGTRLLVL.

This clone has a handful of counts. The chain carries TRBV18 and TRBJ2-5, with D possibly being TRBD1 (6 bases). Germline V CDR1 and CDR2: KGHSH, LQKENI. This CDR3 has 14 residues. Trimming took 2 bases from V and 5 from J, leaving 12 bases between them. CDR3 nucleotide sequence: TGTGCCAGCTCACCATATGGGGGCGAGGAGACCCAGTACTTC. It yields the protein CASSPYGGEETQYF.

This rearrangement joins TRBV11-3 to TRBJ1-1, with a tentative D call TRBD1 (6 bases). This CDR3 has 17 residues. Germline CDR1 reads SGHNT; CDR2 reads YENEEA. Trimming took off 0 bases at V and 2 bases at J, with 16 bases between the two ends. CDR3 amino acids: CASSLDLWGRRNTEAFF. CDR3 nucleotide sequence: TGTGCCAGCAGCTTAGATCTGTGGGGGCGGCGAAACACTGAAGCTTTCTTT.

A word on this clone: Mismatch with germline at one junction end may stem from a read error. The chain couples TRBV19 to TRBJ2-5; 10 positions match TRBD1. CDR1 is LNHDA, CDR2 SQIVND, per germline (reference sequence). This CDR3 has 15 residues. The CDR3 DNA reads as TGTGCCAGTAGCATAGGCGGGACAGGGGCCGAGACCCAGTACTTC. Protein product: CASSIGGTGAETQYF.

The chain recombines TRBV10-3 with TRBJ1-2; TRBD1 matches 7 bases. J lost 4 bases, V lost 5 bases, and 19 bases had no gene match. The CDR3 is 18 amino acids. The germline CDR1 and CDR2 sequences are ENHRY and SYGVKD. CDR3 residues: CAISPGLDEGARIYGYTF. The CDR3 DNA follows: TGTGCCATCAGTCCCGGGCTGGATGAGGGGGCTAGGATCTATGGCTACACCTTC.

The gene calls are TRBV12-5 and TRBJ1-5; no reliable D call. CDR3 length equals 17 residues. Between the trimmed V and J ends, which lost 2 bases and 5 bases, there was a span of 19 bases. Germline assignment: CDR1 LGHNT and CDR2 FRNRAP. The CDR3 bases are TGTGCTAGTGGTTTGTCTTCGTCTCCGTGGGGAGATCAGCCCCAGCATTTT. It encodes CASGLSSSPWGDQPQHF. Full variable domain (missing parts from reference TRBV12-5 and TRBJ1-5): DARVTQTPRHKVTEMGQEVTMRCQPILGHNTVFWYRQTMMQGLELLAYFRNRAPLDDSGMPKDRFSAEMPDATLATLKIQPSEPRDSAVYFCASGLSSSPWGDQPQHFGDGTRLSIL.

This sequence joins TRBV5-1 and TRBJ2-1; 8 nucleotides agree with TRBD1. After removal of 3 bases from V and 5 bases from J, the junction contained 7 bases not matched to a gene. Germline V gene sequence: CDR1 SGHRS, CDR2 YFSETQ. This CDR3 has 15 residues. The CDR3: CASSSGQGRHNEQFF. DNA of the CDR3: TGCGCCAGCAGCTCCGGACAGGGTCGACACAATGAGCAGTTCTTC. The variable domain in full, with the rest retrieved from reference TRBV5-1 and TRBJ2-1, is KAGVTQTPRYLIKTRGQQVTLSCSPISGHRSVSWYQQTPGQGLQFLFEYFSETQRNKGNFPGRFSGRQFSNSRSEMNVSTLELGDSALYLCASSSGQGRHNEQFFGPGTRLTVL.

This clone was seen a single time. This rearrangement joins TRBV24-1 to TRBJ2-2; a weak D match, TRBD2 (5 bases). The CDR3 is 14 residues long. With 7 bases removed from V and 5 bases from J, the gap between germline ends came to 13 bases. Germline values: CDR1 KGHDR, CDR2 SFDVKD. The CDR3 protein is CATREGAETGELFF. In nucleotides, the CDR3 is TGTGCCACCAGAGAGGGCGCGGAGACCGGGGAGCTGTTTTTT.

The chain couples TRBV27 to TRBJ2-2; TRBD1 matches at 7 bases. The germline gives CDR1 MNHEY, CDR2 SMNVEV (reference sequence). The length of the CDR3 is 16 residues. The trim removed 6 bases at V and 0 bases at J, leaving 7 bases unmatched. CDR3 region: CASRNRGNANTGELFF. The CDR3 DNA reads TGTGCCAGCAGAAACAGGGGAAACGCGAACACCGGGGAGCTGTTTTTT.

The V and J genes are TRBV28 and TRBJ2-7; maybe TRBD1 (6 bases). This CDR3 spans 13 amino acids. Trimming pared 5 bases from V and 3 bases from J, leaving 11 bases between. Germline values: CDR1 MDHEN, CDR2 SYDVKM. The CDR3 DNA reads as TGTGCCAGCAGTCAGAACAGGGACTACGAGCAGTACTTC. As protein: CASSQNRDYEQYF.

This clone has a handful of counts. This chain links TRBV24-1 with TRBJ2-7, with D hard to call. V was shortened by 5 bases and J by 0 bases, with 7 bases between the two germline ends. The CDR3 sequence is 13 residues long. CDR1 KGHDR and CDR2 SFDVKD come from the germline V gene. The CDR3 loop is CATSGSNSYEQYF. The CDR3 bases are TGTGCCACCAGTGGGAGTAACTCCTACGAGCAGTACTTC.

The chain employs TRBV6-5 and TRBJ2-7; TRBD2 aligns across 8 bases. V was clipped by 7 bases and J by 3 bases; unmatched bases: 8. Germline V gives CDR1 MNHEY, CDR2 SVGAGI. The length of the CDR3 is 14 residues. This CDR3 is CASTTGLGIYEQYF. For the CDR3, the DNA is TGTGCCAGCACTACGGGACTAGGTATCTACGAGCAGTACTTC.

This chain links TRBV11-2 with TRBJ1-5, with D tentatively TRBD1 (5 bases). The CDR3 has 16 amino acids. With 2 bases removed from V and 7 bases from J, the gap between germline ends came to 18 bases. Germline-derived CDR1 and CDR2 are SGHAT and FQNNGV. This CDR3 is CASSLKGGAGWQPQHF. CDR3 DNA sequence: TGTGCCAGCAGCTTAAAAGGCGGGGCCGGATGGCAGCCCCAGCATTTT.

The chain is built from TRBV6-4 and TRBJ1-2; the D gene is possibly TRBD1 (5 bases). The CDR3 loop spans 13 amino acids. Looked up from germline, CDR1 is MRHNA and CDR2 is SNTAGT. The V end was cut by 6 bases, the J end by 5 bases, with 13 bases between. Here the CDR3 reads CASRRVSGYGYTF. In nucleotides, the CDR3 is TGTGCCAGCAGAAGAGTTTCAGGGTATGGCTACACCTTC.